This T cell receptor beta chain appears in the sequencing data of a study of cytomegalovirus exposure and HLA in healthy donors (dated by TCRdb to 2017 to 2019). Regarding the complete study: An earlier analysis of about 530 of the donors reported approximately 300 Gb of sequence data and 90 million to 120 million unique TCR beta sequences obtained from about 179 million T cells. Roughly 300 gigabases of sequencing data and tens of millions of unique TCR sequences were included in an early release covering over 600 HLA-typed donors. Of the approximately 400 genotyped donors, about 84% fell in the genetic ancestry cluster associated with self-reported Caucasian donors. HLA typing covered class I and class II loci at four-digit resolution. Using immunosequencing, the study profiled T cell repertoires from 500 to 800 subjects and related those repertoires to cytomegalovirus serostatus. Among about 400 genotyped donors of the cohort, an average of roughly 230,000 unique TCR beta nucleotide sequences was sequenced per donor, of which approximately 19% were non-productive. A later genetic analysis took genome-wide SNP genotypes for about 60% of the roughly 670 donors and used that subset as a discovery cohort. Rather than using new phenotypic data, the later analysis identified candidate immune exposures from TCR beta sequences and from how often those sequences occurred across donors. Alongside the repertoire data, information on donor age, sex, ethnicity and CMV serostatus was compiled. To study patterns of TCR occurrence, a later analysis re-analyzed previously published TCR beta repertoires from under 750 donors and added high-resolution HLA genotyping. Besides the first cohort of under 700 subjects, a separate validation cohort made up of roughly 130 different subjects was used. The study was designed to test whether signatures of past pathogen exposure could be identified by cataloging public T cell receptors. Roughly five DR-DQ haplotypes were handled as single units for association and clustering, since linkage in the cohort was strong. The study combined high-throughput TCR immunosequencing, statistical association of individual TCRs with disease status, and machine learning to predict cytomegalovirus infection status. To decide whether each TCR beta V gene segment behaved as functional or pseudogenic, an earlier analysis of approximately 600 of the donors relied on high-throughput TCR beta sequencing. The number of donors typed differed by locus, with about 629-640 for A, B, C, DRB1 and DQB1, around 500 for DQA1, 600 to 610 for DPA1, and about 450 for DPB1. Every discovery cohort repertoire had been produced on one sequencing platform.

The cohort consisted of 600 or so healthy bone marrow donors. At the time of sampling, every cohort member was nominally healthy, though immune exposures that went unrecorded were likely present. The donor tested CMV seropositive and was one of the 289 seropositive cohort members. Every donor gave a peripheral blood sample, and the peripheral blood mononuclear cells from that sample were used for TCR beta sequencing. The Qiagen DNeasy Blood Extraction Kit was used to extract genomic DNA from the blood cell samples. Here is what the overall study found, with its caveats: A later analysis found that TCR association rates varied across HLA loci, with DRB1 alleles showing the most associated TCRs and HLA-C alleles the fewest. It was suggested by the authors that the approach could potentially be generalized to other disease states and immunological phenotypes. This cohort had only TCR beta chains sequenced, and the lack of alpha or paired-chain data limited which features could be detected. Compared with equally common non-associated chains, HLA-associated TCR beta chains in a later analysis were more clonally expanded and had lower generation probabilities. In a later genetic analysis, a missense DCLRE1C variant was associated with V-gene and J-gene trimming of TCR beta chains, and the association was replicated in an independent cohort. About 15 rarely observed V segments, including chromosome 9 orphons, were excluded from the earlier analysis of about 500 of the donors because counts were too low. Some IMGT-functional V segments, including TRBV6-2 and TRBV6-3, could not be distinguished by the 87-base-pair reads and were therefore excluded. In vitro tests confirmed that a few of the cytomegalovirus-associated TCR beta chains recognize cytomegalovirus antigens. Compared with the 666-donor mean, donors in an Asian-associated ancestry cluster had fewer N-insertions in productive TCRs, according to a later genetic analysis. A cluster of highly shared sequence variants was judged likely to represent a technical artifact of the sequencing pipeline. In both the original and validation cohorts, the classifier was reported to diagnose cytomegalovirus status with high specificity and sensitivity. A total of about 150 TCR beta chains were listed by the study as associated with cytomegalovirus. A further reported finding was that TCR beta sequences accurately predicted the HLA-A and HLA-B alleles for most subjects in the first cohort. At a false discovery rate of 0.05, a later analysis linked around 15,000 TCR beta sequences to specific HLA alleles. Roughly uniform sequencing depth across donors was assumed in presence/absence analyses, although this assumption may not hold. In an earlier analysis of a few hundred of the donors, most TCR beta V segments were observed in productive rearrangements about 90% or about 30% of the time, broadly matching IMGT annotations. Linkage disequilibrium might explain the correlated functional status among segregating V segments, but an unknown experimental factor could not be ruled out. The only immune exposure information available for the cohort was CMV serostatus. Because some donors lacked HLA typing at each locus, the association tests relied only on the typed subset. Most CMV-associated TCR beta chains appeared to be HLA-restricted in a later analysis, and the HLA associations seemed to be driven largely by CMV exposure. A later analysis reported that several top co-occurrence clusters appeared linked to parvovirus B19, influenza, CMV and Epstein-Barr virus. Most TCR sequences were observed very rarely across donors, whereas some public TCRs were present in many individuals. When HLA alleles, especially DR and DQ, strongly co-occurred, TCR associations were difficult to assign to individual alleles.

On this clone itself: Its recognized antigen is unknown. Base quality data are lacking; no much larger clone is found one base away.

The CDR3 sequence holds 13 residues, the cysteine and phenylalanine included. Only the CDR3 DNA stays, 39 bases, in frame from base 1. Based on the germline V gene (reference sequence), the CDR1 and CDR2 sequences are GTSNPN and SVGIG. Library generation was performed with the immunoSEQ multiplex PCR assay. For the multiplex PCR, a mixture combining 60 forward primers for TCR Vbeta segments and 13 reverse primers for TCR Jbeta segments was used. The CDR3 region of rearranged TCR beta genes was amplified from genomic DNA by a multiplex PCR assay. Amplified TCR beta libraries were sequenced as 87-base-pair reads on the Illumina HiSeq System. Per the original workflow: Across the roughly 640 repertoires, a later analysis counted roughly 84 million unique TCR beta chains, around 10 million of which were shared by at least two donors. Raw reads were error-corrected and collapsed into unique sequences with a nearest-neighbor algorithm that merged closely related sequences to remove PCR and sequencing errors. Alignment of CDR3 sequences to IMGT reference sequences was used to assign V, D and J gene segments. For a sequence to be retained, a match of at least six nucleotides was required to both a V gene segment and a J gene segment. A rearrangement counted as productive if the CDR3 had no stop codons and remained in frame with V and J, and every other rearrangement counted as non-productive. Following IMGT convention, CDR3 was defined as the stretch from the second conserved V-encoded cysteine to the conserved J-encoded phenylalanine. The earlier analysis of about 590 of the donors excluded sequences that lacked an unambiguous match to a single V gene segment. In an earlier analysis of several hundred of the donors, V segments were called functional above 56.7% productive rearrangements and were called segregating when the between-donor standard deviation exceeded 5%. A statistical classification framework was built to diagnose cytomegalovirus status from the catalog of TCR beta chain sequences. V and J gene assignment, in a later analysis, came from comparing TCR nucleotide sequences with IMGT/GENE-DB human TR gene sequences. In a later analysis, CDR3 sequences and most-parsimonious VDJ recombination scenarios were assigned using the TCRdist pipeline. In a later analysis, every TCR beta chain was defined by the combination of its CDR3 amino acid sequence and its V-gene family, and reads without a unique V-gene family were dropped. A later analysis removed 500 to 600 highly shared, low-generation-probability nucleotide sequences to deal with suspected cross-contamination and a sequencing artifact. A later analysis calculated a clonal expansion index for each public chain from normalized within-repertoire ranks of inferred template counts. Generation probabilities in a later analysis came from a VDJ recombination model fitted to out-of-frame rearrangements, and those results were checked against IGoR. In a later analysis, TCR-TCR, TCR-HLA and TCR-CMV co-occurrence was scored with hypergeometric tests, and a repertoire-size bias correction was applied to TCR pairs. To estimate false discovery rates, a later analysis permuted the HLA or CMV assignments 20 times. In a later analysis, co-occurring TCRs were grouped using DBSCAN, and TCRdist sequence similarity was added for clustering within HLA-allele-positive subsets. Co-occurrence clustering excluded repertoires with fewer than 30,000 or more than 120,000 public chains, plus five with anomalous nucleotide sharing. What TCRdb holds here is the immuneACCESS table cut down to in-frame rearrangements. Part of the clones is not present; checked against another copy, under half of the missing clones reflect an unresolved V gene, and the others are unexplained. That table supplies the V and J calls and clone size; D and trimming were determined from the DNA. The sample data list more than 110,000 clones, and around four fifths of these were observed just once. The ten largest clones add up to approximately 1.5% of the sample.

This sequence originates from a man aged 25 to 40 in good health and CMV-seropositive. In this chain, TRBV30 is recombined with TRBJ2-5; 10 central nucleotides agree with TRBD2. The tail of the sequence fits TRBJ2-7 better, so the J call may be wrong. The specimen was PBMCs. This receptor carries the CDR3 CAWSKAGGYEQYF. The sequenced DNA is TGTGCCTGGAGTAAAGCGGGGGGGTACGAGCAGTACTTC.